This passage covers 9 T cell receptor beta chains from one sample sequenced in a study of T-cell reconstitution after alpha-beta-depleted transplantation in children. TCRbeta library preparation incorporated unique molecular identifiers. TCRdb redid the calling of the PCR reads with MiXCR, one entry per CDR3 protein. The profile covers some 110,000 distinct CDR3 sequences, with approximately 10% appearing a single time and around 35% taken by the ten largest. The sequencing here drew on PBMCs, taken before TCRalphabeta/CD19-depleted stem cell transplant. The receptor source for this set is a boy between 2 and 10 years old with acute lymphoblastic leukemia, due to receive a stem cell transplant.

The CDR3 coding sequence is TGTGCCAGTAGTAGGCAGGGGGCTTCAGAGACCCAGTACTTC. Its translation is CASSRQGASETQYF. The genes are TRBV19 and TRBJ2-5; the match to TRBD1 covers 8 bases. The trim removed 4 bases at V and 4 bases at J, leaving 5 bases unmatched. Germline CDR1 and CDR2: LNHDA and SQIVND (reference sequence). CDR3 length equals 14 residues.

This clonotype was counted only a few times. The V gene is TRBV5-1, the J gene TRBJ2-3, with TRBD2 as a possible D gene (5 bases). In germline, CDR1 is SGHRS, CDR2 YFSETQ. The CDR3 length is 14 residues. Trimming stripped 4 bases from V and 2 bases from J, with 11 bases between. The CDR3 sequence is CASSQSGYTDTQYF. DNA for the CDR3: TGCGCCAGCAGCCAGAGCGGCTACACAGATACGCAGTATTTT.

The chain carries TRBV5-1 and TRBJ2-5; TRBD1 aligns across 8 bases. Per germline, CDR1 SGHRS and CDR2 YFSETQ. CDR3 size: 15 residues. V lost 1 base and J lost 4; bases outside the gene matches: 6. The CDR3 sequence: CASSLTTGAPETQYF. The CDR3 DNA follows: TGCGCCAGCAGCTTGACGACAGGGGCCCCAGAGACCCAGTACTTC.

This clonotype was seen repeatedly, ten times or more. The V call is TRBV5-5, the J call TRBJ2-1; TRBD2 agrees at 7 bases. CDR1 is SGHKS, CDR2 YYEKEE, per germline (reference sequence). With V trimmed by 3 bases and J by 8 bases, 8 bases remained unmatched. CDR3 length: 14 amino acids. The CDR3 region has the DNA TGTGCCAGCAGCTCCGGGACTACCCCACATGAGCAGTTCTTC. It codes for CASSSGTTPHEQFF.

V gene TRBV5-1 combines with J gene TRBJ1-1; D is undetermined. With 3 bases removed from V and 8 bases from J, the gap between germline ends came to 11 bases. The CDR3 totals 12 residues. Germline CDR1 reads SGHRS; CDR2 reads YFSETQ. The CDR3: CASSSQIQEAFF. Written as DNA, the CDR3 is TGCGCCAGCAGCTCCCAAATACAGGAAGCTTTCTTT.

This clonotype was detected many times. The V and J genes are TRBV20-1 and TRBJ2-7, with unresolved D. The germline V gene has CDR1 DFQATT and CDR2 SNEGSKA (reference sequence). V was trimmed by 2 bases and J by 7 bases, leaving 24 bases between them. CDR3 size: 16 residues. This chain's CDR3 is CSARRASPVRLDEQYF. In DNA, the CDR3 is TGCAGTGCTAGAAGGGCTAGTCCTGTGCGGCTTGATGAGCAGTACTTC.

The sample holds a few counts of this clonotype. The gene calls are TRBV9 and TRBJ2-1; D uncertain. CDR3 length: 17 amino acids. Germline loops: CDR1 SGDLS, CDR2 YYNGEE. V was cut by 1 base and J by 4 bases, with 18 bases left in between. The DNA for the CDR3 is TGTGCCAGCAGCGTATGGCCACAGCTAAGGCAGTACAATGAGCAGTTCTTC. Protein: CASSVWPQLRQYNEQFF.

This clonotype has more than one count but fewer than ten. The rearrangement joins TRBV6-5 to TRBJ1-6, with TRBD1 matching 7 bases. The CDR3 is 14 residues long. V dropped 2 bases and J dropped 16; count of bases not matched to a gene: 11. The germline CDR1 and CDR2 sequences are MNHEY and SVGAGI. CDR3 residues: CASSYNSRDSDLHF. The DNA of the CDR3 is TGTGCCAGCAGTTACAACTCCCGGGACAGCGATCTCCACTTT.

This chain connects TRBV4-2 to TRBJ1-5, with D perhaps TRBD1 (5 bases). The germline V and J ends were trimmed by 4 bases and 2 bases, with 15 bases remaining between them. The germline gives CDR1 LGHNA, CDR2 YNFKEQ. This CDR3 spans 16 amino acids. The CDR3 DNA follows: TGTGCCAGCAGCCCGGGGACCGCTGACCGCAATCAGCCCCAGCATTTT. Protein sequence: CASSPGTADRNQPQHF.